This record covers a single T cell receptor (beta chain). The V end was cut by 4 bases, the J end by 4 bases, with 17 bases between. This CDR3 is 15 amino acids long. Germline V gene data show CDR1 as MGHRA and CDR2 as YSYEKL. These data come from a study of technical replicates of blood from a handful of donors. The repertoire was sequenced with immunoSEQ multiplex PCR; TCRdb's copy has only in-frame clones and lacks some. The table has about 88,000 clones, approximately 90% seen once. Sequenced input: T cells isolated from PBMCs. This TCR was recovered from a human donor in good health. The chain links TRBV4-1 to TRBJ2-7, with a weak D call TRBD2 (6 bases). CDR3 bases: TGCGCCAGCAGCCTCTCCCCCCGGGACTCTTACGAGCAGTACTTC. This encodes CASSLSPRDSYEQYF.